Listed below are T cell receptor beta chains from one sample, sequenced in a study of identical twins. MiXCR, run by TCRdb on the 5' RACE reads, gives a single entry per CDR3 protein. The data hold roughly 720,000 distinct CDR3 sequences, with 18% observed a single time. The sample was also linked to a second study, of T cells expressing NK-cell markers.

The source material was PBMCs. These receptors all come from a woman aged 18-29 years in good health. Each CDR3 is given with its conserved first and last residue. D genes are given only for firm matches. Not every row has a clone size; where given, it reads once, few, many or a size class.

clone size: -; J gene: TRBJ1-2; D gene: -; V gene: TRBV29-1; CDR3 protein: CSVGPSALGGYTF; CDR3 DNA: TGCAGCGTTGGCCCCTCCGCTTTGGGTGGCTACACCTTC
clone size: few; J gene: TRBJ2-1; D gene: -; V gene: TRBV11-3; CDR3 protein: CASSLGGPNHNEQFF; CDR3 DNA: TGTGCCAGCAGCTTAGGGGGCCCTAACCACAATGAGCAGTTCTTC
clone size: few; J gene: TRBJ2-1; D gene: -; V gene: TRBV9; CDR3 protein: CASSVGAGINEQFF; CDR3 DNA: TGTGCCAGCAGCGTTGGGGCAGGGATCAATGAGCAGTTCTTC
clone size: -; J gene: TRBJ1-5; D gene: -; V gene: TRBV2; CDR3 protein: CASSADRTRNQPQHF; CDR3 DNA: TGTGCCAGCAGTGCCGACAGAACGAGGAATCAGCCCCAGCATTTT
clone size: -; J gene: TRBJ2-1; D gene: TRBD1; V gene: TRBV9; CDR3 protein: CASSVDRGESSTQVTYNEQFF; CDR3 DNA: TGTGCCAGCAGCGTAGACAGGGGAGAGTCTAGTACCCAGGTAACCTACAATGAGCAGTTCTTC
clone size: few; J gene: TRBJ2-7; D gene: TRBD2; V gene: TRBV20-1; CDR3 protein: CSVTSPAGAYEQYF; CDR3 DNA: TGCAGTGTTACGAGCCCAGCGGGGGCCTACGAGCAGTACTTC
clone size: few; J gene: TRBJ2-3; D gene: -; V gene: TRBV6-6; CDR3 protein: CASRAGLPPGQYF; CDR3 DNA: TGTGCCAGCAGGGCAGGTCTCCCCCCTGGGCAGTATTTT
clone size: -; J gene: TRBJ2-1; D gene: TRBD2; V gene: TRBV9; CDR3 protein: CASSLIAGGREQFF; CDR3 DNA: TGTGCCAGCAGCCTAATAGCGGGAGGGCGAGAGCAGTTCTTC
clone size: -; J gene: TRBJ2-7; D gene: TRBD2; V gene: TRBV9; CDR3 protein: CASSVGIAGAPEGEQYF; CDR3 DNA: TGTGCCAGCAGCGTAGGAATAGCGGGAGCCCCCGAGGGCGAGCAGTACTTC
clone size: few; J gene: TRBJ2-1; D gene: -; V gene: TRBV12-3/TRBV12-4; CDR3 protein: CASSFSGTGLNEQFF; CDR3 DNA: TGTGCCAGCAGTTTCTCTGGGACTGGACTCAATGAGCAGTTCTTC
clone size: -; J gene: TRBJ1-1; D gene: -; V gene: TRBV12-3/TRBV12-4; CDR3 protein: CASSFGGLVNTEAFF; CDR3 DNA: TGTGCCAGCAGTTTTGGTGGACTCGTGAACACTGAAGCTTTCTTT
clone size: few; J gene: TRBJ2-5; D gene: -; V gene: TRBV14; CDR3 protein: CASSQKSWETQYF; CDR3 DNA: TGTGCCAGCAGCCAAAAATCCTGGGAGACCCAGTACTTC
clone size: few; J gene: TRBJ1-1; D gene: -; V gene: TRBV25-1; CDR3 protein: CASSAANTEAFF; CDR3 DNA: TGTGCCAGCAGTGCAGCGAACACTGAAGCTTTCTTT
clone size: few; J gene: TRBJ2-3; D gene: TRBD2; V gene: TRBV5-1; CDR3 protein: CASSFGLAGSFYTQYF; CDR3 DNA: TGCGCCAGCAGCTTTGGACTAGCGGGGTCATTTTATACGCAGTATTTT
clone size: -; J gene: TRBJ1-5; D gene: TRBD1; V gene: TRBV6-2/TRBV6-3; CDR3 protein: CASTDRGHQPQHF; CDR3 DNA: TGTGCCAGCACTGACAGGGGGCATCAGCCCCAGCATTTT
clone size: -; J gene: TRBJ2-7; D gene: -; V gene: TRBV5-1; CDR3 protein: CASSFRYGYEQYF; CDR3 DNA: TGCGCCAGCAGCTTTCGTTATGGGTACGAGCAGTACTTC
clone size: once; J gene: TRBJ2-1; D gene: -; V gene: TRBV11-2; CDR3 protein: CASSTLVYNEQFF; CDR3 DNA: TGTGCCAGCAGCACACTAGTATACAATGAGCAGTTCTTC
clone size: few; J gene: TRBJ1-5; D gene: -; V gene: TRBV12-3/TRBV12-4; CDR3 protein: CASAFSGAQWPQHF; CDR3 DNA: TGTGCCAGCGCCTTCTCGGGGGCCCAGTGGCCCCAGCATTTT
clone size: -; J gene: TRBJ2-5; D gene: -; V gene: TRBV29-1; CDR3 protein: CSVSRLQETQYF; CDR3 DNA: TGCAGCGTCTCCAGGTTACAAGAGACCCAGTACTTC
clone size: -; J gene: TRBJ2-1; D gene: -; V gene: TRBV14; CDR3 protein: CASSQENYQGFNNEQFF; CDR3 DNA: TGTGCCAGCAGCCAAGAGAACTATCAGGGCTTCAACAATGAGCAGTTCTTC
clone size: many; J gene: TRBJ2-1; D gene: -; V gene: TRBV18; CDR3 protein: CASSPRADNEQFF; CDR3 DNA: TGTGCCAGCTCACCACGGGCAGACAATGAGCAGTTCTTC
clone size: -; J gene: TRBJ2-1; D gene: TRBD2; V gene: TRBV7-2; CDR3 protein: CASSPRRSGGNYNEQFF; CDR3 DNA: TGTGCCAGCAGCCCCCGTCGGAGCGGGGGAAACTACAATGAGCAGTTCTTC
clone size: few; J gene: TRBJ2-1; D gene: TRBD2; V gene: TRBV7-3; CDR3 protein: CASSRGTSGVGSYNEQFF; CDR3 DNA: TGTGCCAGCAGTCGCGGGACTAGCGGGGTAGGGTCCTACAATGAGCAGTTCTTC
clone size: many; J gene: TRBJ2-7; D gene: -; V gene: TRBV5-1; CDR3 protein: CASSLQGGNYEQYF; CDR3 DNA: TGCGCCAGCAGCTTGCAAGGAGGGAACTACGAGCAGTACTTC
clone size: few; J gene: TRBJ2-3; D gene: TRBD2; V gene: TRBV7-2; CDR3 protein: CASSLGDGLAGRETQYF; CDR3 DNA: TGTGCCAGCAGCTTAGGAGACGGACTAGCGGGAAGGGAGACGCAGTATTTT
clone size: -; J gene: TRBJ2-7; D gene: -; V gene: TRBV15; CDR3 protein: CATSRSSSYEQYF; CDR3 DNA: TGTGCCACCAGCCGTTCAAGCTCCTACGAGCAGTACTTC
clone size: -; J gene: TRBJ1-5; D gene: -; V gene: TRBV2; CDR3 protein: CASNQVRNQPQHF; CDR3 DNA: TGTGCCAGCAATCAGGTTCGCAATCAGCCCCAGCATTTT
clone size: -; J gene: TRBJ2-7; D gene: TRBD2; V gene: TRBV15; CDR3 protein: CATSAGGSSYEQYF; CDR3 DNA: TGTGCCACCAGTGCGGGAGGGAGCTCCTACGAGCAGTACTTC
clone size: -; J gene: TRBJ2-1; D gene: TRBD2; V gene: TRBV7-3; CDR3 protein: CASSLFLRGGRDEQFF; CDR3 DNA: TGTGCCAGCAGCTTATTCTTGCGGGGGGGCCGGGATGAGCAGTTCTTC
clone size: -; J gene: TRBJ2-3; D gene: TRBD2; V gene: TRBV6-2/TRBV6-3; CDR3 protein: CATRTSGGTDTQYF; CDR3 DNA: TGTGCCACCAGGACTAGCGGCGGTACAGATACGCAGTATTTT
clone size: few; J gene: TRBJ1-1; D gene: TRBD1; V gene: TRBV20-1; CDR3 protein: CSAGRQGGGEAFF; CDR3 DNA: TGCAGTGCTGGGAGACAGGGCGGTGGTGAAGCTTTCTTT
clone size: few; J gene: TRBJ2-7; D gene: -; V gene: TRBV7-7; CDR3 protein: CASSLVSGDEQYF; CDR3 DNA: TGTGCTAGCAGCTTAGTATCCGGGGACGAGCAGTACTTC
clone size: -; J gene: TRBJ2-7; D gene: -; V gene: TRBV4-1; CDR3 protein: CASSQVLGRGYEQYF; CDR3 DNA: TGCGCCAGCAGCCAAGTTCTCGGAAGGGGCTACGAGCAGTACTTC
clone size: -; J gene: TRBJ1-2; D gene: -; V gene: TRBV12-3/TRBV12-4; CDR3 protein: CASSPPGRHNGYTF; CDR3 DNA: TGTGCCAGCAGCCCTCCGGGGAGGCACAATGGCTACACCTTC
clone size: -; J gene: TRBJ2-1; D gene: TRBD1; V gene: TRBV20-1; CDR3 protein: CSAHIGTGVRDEQFF; CDR3 DNA: TGCAGTGCTCATATCGGGACAGGGGTCCGCGATGAGCAGTTCTTC
clone size: -; J gene: TRBJ2-1; D gene: TRBD2; V gene: TRBV12-3/TRBV12-4; CDR3 protein: CASSLDSGGAGEQFF; CDR3 DNA: TGTGCCAGCAGTCTGGACAGCGGGGGGGCCGGTGAGCAGTTCTTC
clone size: few; J gene: TRBJ1-1; D gene: -; V gene: TRBV5-1; CDR3 protein: CASSRGGPDAEAFF; CDR3 DNA: TGCGCCAGCAGCAGGGGCGGCCCGGACGCTGAAGCTTTCTTT
clone size: few; J gene: TRBJ2-3; D gene: TRBD2; V gene: TRBV10-1; CDR3 protein: CASSVLAGSTDTQYF; CDR3 DNA: TGCGCCAGCAGTGTACTAGCGGGGAGCACAGATACGCAGTATTTT
clone size: few; J gene: TRBJ2-2; D gene: -; V gene: TRBV2; CDR3 protein: CASSAHGGGELFF; CDR3 DNA: TGTGCCAGCAGTGCCCACGGGGGTGGGGAGCTGTTTTTT
clone size: -; J gene: TRBJ2-5; D gene: -; V gene: TRBV7-2; CDR3 protein: CASSLEGPLRQYF; CDR3 DNA: TGTGCCAGCAGCTTAGAGGGGCCCTTGCGGCAGTACTTC
clone size: -; J gene: TRBJ2-2; D gene: -; V gene: TRBV20-1; CDR3 protein: CSARILDFGELFF; CDR3 DNA: TGCAGTGCTAGAATCCTCGACTTTGGGGAGCTGTTTTTT
clone size: -; J gene: TRBJ2-1; D gene: -; V gene: TRBV12-3/TRBV12-4; CDR3 protein: CASSLGGEGGQFF; CDR3 DNA: TGTGCCAGCAGTTTAGGAGGAGAGGGTGGGCAGTTCTTC
clone size: -; J gene: TRBJ1-4; D gene: -; V gene: TRBV28; CDR3 protein: CASSAVDPGREKLFF; CDR3 DNA: TGTGCCAGCAGTGCAGTCGACCCGGGGCGTGAAAAACTGTTTTTT
clone size: -; J gene: TRBJ1-2; D gene: -; V gene: TRBV7-6; CDR3 protein: CASSFSLGPWGYTF; CDR3 DNA: TGTGCCAGCAGCTTTTCTCTCGGACCCTGGGGCTACACCTTC
clone size: -; J gene: TRBJ2-1; D gene: -; V gene: TRBV3-1; CDR3 protein: CASSREREQFF; CDR3 DNA: TGTGCCAGCAGCCGGGAGCGGGAGCAGTTCTTC
clone size: once; J gene: TRBJ2-3; D gene: -; V gene: TRBV14; CDR3 protein: CASSQGDTHRSHTDTQYF; CDR3 DNA: TGTGCCAGCAGCCAAGGGGACACACACAGGAGCCACACAGATACGCAGTATTTT
clone size: -; J gene: TRBJ2-1; D gene: TRBD2; V gene: TRBV20-1; CDR3 protein: CSAISGTSGSYNEQFF; CDR3 DNA: TGCAGTGCTATTTCCGGGACTAGCGGCTCCTACAATGAGCAGTTCTTC
clone size: few; J gene: TRBJ2-6; D gene: TRBD1; V gene: TRBV5-4; CDR3 protein: CATWGQGPSGANVLTF; CDR3 DNA: TGTGCCACATGGGGACAGGGTCCGTCCGGGGCCAACGTCCTGACTTTC
clone size: -; J gene: TRBJ2-6; D gene: -; V gene: TRBV10-3; CDR3 protein: CAISGQDSGANVLTF; CDR3 DNA: TGTGCCATCAGTGGTCAAGACTCTGGGGCCAACGTCCTGACTTTC
clone size: -; J gene: TRBJ2-5; D gene: -; V gene: TRBV11-2; CDR3 protein: CASSLNGLPQETQYF; CDR3 DNA: TGTGCCAGCAGCTTAAACGGCTTGCCTCAAGAGACCCAGTACTTC
clone size: -; J gene: TRBJ2-6; D gene: -; V gene: TRBV27; CDR3 protein: CASSATLGGSSGANVLTF; CDR3 DNA: TGTGCCAGCAGTGCCACACTAGGAGGGTCTTCTGGGGCCAACGTCCTGACTTTC
clone size: few; J gene: TRBJ2-3; D gene: -; V gene: TRBV25-1; CDR3 protein: CASSDRVDTQYF; CDR3 DNA: TGTGCCAGCAGTGACAGGGTGGATACGCAGTATTTT
clone size: -; J gene: TRBJ2-1; D gene: TRBD2; V gene: TRBV6-2/TRBV6-3; CDR3 protein: CASSYSGGATNEQFF; CDR3 DNA: TGTGCCAGCAGTTACAGCGGGGGGGCCACTAATGAGCAGTTCTTC